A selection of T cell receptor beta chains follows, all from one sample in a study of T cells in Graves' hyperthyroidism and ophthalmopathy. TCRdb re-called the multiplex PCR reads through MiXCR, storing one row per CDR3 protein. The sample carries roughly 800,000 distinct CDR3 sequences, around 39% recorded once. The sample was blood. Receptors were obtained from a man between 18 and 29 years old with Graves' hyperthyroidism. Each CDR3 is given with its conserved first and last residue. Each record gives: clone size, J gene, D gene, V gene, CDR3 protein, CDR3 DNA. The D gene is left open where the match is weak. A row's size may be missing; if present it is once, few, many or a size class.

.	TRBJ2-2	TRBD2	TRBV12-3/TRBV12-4	CASSLGAGAVTEAVF	TGTGCCAGCAGTTTAGGAGCGGGGGCGGTCACTGAAGCTGTTTTT
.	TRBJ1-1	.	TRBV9	CASSTQTRGTEAFF	TGTGCCAGCAGCACCCAGACTCGTGGCACTGAAGCTTTCTTT
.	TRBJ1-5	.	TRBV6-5	CASSYVRYQPQHF	TGTGCCAGCAGTTACGTTAGATATCAGCCCCAGCATTTT
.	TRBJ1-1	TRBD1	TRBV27	CATRTGYTEAFF	TGTGCCACCCGGACAGGGTACACTGAAGCTTTCTTT
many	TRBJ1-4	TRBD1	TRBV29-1	CSARGQGDEKLFF	TGCAGCGCCCGCGGACAGGGGGATGAAAAACTGTTTTTT
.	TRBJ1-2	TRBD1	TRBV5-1	CASSATGGTYGYTF	TGCGCCAGCAGCGCGACAGGGGGAACTTATGGCTACACCTTC
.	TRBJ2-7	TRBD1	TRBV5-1	CASSLGGTGTRSYEQYF	TGCGCCAGCAGCTTGGGGGGGACAGGGACGAGGTCCTACGAGCAGTACTTC
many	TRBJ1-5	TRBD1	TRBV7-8	CASSLGGQVYQPQHF	TGTGCCAGCAGCTTAGGCGGACAGGTTTATCAGCCCCAGCATTTT
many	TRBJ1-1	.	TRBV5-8	CASSFGEDTEAFF	TGTGCCAGCAGCTTTGGGGAGGACACTGAAGCTTTCTTT
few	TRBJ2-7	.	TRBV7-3	CASSIVSTGTPYEQYF	TGTGCCAGCAGCATAGTTTCAACCGGGACCCCCTACGAGCAGTACTTC
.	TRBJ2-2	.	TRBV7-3	CASSKGGGGHTGELFF	TGTGCCAGCAGCAAGGGGGGCGGGGGCCACACCGGGGAGCTGTTTTTT
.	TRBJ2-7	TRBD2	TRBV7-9	CASSPRGSGDYEQYF	TGTGCCAGCAGTCCCCGGGGTAGCGGGGACTACGAGCAGTACTTC
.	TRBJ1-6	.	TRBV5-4	CASSLVGGVGSPLHF	TGTGCCAGCAGCTTGGTAGGCGGGGTTGGGTCACCCCTCCACTTT
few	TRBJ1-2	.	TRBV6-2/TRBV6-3	CASSYSGHYGYTF	TGTGCCAGCAGTTACTCGGGCCACTATGGCTACACCTTC
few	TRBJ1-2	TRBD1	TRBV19	CASRRQGADGYTF	TGTGCCAGTAGAAGACAGGGGGCGGATGGCTACACCTTC
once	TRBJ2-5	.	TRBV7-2	CASSLFPQKETQYF	TGTGCCAGCAGTTTGTTCCCCCAGAAAGAGACCCAGTACTTC
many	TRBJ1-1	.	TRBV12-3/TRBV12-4	CASSSWGAEAFF	TGTGCCAGCAGTTCCTGGGGTGCTGAAGCTTTCTTT
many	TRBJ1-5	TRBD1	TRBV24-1	CATSQGGYNQPQHF	TGTGCCACCTCTCAGGGGGGGTACAATCAGCCCCAGCATTTT
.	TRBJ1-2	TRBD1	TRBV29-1	CSVVDRETDLYGYTF	TGCAGCGTTGTGGACAGGGAAACCGACCTGTATGGCTACACCTTC
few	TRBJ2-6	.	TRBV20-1	CSALPHRSGANVLTF	TGCAGTGCCCTCCCCCATCGCTCTGGGGCCAACGTCCTGACTTTC
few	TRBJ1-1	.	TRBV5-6	CASSLGAKNTEAFF	TGTGCCAGCAGCTTGGGTGCAAAGAACACTGAAGCTTTCTTT
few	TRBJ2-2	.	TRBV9	CASSVEGWGNTGELFF	TGTGCCAGCAGCGTAGAGGGTTGGGGGAACACCGGGGAGCTGTTTTTT
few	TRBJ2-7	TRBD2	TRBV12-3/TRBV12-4	CASSFGLAGPSSYEQYF	TGTGCCAGCAGTTTCGGGCTAGCGGGCCCGAGCTCCTACGAGCAGTACTTC
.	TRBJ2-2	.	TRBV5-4	CASSFAGNAGELFF	TGTGCCAGCAGCTTCGCCGGGAACGCCGGGGAGCTGTTTTTT
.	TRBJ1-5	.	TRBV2	CASDRWGAKQPQHF	TGTGCCAGTGACCGATGGGGGGCGAAACAGCCCCAGCATTTT
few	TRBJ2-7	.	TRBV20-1	CSALWDSDYEQYF	TGCAGTGCCCTCTGGGATTCCGACTACGAGCAGTACTTC
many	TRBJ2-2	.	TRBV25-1	CASSEYFRAGELFF	TGTGCCAGCAGTGAATATTTTCGGGCCGGGGAGCTGTTTTTT
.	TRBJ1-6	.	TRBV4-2	CASSQVTWNSPLHF	TGTGCCAGCAGCCAAGTCACCTGGAATTCACCCCTCCACTTT
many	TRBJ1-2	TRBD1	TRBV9	CASSAPGQHYGYTF	TGTGCCAGCAGCGCTCCGGGACAGCACTATGGCTACACCTTC
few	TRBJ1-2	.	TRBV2	CASSAGKGVYTNYGYTF	TGTGCCAGCAGCGCCGGAAAGGGGGTCTACACTAACTATGGCTACACCTTC
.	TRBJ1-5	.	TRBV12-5	CASSLPGGSNQPQHF	TGCGCCAGCAGCTTACCGGGGGGAAGCAATCAGCCCCAGCATTTT
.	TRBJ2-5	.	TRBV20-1	CSASTPGQETQYF	TGCAGTGCTAGTACCCCGGGGCAAGAGACCCAGTACTTC
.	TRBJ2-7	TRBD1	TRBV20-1	CSATVTGGTGELYF	TGCAGTGCTACCGTTACAGGGGGCACCGGGGAGCTGTACTTC
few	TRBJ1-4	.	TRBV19	CASKTTAVATNEKLFF	TGTGCCAGTAAGACGACGGCGGTCGCAACTAATGAAAAACTGTTTTTT
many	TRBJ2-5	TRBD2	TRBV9	CASSREARETQYF	TGTGCCAGCAGCCGGGAGGCGAGAGAGACCCAGTACTTC
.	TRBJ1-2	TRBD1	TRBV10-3	CAITDRDEGALYGYTF	TGTGCCATTACCGACAGGGACGAGGGGGCCCTCTATGGCTACACCTTC
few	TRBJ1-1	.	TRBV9	CASSGKEGDIGTEAFF	TGTGCCAGCAGCGGAAAAGAGGGGGACATTGGCACTGAAGCTTTCTTT
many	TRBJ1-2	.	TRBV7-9	CASSPGGGTYGYTF	TGTGCCAGCAGTCCAGGCGGGGGCACCTATGGCTACACCTTC
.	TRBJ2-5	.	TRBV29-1	CSVEASGTGKETQYF	TGCAGCGTTGAAGCTAGCGGGACAGGGAAAGAGACCCAGTACTTC
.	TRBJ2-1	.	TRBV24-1	CATSVGSYNEQFF	TGTGCCACCAGTGTAGGCTCCTACAATGAGCAGTTCTTC
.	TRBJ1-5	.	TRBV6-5	CANSLYRGNQPQHF	TGTGCCAACAGTTTATATAGGGGCAATCAGCCCCAGCATTTT
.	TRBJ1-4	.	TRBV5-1	CASKGTPSRREKLFF	TGCGCCAGCAAAGGGACCCCCTCGAGAAGGGAAAAACTGTTTTTT
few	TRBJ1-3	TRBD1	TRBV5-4	CASSLWGTDYSGNTGRDF	TGTGCCAGCAGCTTGTGGGGGACAGACTACTCTGGAAACACGGGGCGCGATTTT
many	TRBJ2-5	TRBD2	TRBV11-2	CASSLTSGMETQYF	TGTGCCAGCAGCTTGACTAGCGGGATGGAGACCCAGTACTTC
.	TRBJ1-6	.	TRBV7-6	CASRIQQGDNSPLHF	TGTGCCAGCAGGATTCAACAGGGAGATAATTCACCCCTCCACTTT
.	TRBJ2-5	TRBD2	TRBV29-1	CSVADRLAETQYF	TGCAGCGTGGCGGACAGACTAGCGGAGACCCAGTACTTC
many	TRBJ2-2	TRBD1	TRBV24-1	CATQDRTNTGELFF	TGTGCCACCCAGGACAGGACGAACACCGGGGAGCTGTTTTTT
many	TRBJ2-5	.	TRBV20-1	CSARPVETQYF	TGCAGTGCTAGACCTGTTGAGACCCAGTACTTC
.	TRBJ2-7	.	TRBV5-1	CASSQDRPLLYEQYF	TGCGCCAGCAGCCAGGACAGACCCCTTCTCTACGAGCAGTACTTC
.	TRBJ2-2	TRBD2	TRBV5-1	CASSLSLAGTGELFF	TGCGCCAGCAGCTTGAGTCTAGCGGGGACCGGGGAGCTGTTTTTT
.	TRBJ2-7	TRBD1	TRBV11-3	CASSLGTPGQGIF	TGTGCCAGCAGCTTAGGGACCCCGGGACAGGGGATTTTC
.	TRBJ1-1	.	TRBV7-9	CASSHPGYTTEAFF	TGCGCCAGCAGCCACCCAGGGTATACCACTGAAGCTTTCTTT